The 13 T cell receptor beta chains listed next were all sequenced from one sample in a study of blood T cell repertoires in COVID-19. Clones were read by immunoSEQ multiplex PCR, and TCRdb kept only the in-frame ones, dropping some. This sample has some 200,000 clones, with approximately 84% found just once. Specimen: peripheral blood. These receptor sequences come from a human donor with acute or convalescent COVID-19. The donor label of this sample is uncertain.

The V call is TRBV6-5, the J call TRBJ2-7; TRBD1 agrees at 7 bases. With 8 bases clipped from V and 0 bases from J, the junction kept 7 bases outside the gene matches. CDR3 length: 14 residues. Germline V gives CDR1 MNHEY, CDR2 SVGAGI. The CDR3 is CASQGQLSSYEQYF. The CDR3 nucleotides are TGTGCCAGCCAGGGACAGCTGAGCTCCTACGAGCAGTACTTC.

CDR3 in amino acids: CASSTDRADEKLFF. The CDR3 region has the DNA TGTGCCAGCAGTACGGACAGGGCAGATGAAAAACTGTTTTTT. This chain links TRBV3-1 (or the pseudogene TRBV3-2) with TRBJ1-4, with 8 bases aligning to TRBD1. The CDR3 is made up of 14 amino acids. Germline V lookup: CDR1 LGHDT, CDR2 YNNKEL (reference sequence). Trimming cost V 6 bases and J 6 bases; bases outside gene matches: 6.

J is TRBJ1-3 and V is TRBV27; D uncertain. Trimming took off 6 bases at V and 1 base at J, with 13 bases between the two ends. This CDR3 is 15 amino acids long. CDR1 and CDR2 (germline): MNHEY, SMNVEV (reference sequence). The CDR3 here is CASSLAWPSGNTIYF. CDR3 DNA sequence: TGTGCCAGCAGCCTAGCCTGGCCGTCTGGAAACACCATATATTTT.

This rearrangement joins TRBV14 to TRBJ1-2; possible D gene TRBD1, 5 bases. Germline V gives CDR1 SGHDN, CDR2 FVKESK. This CDR3 comprises 14 residues. V lost 1 base to trimming and J lost 4 bases, with 10 bases between them. The CDR3 loop is CASSQAAGSYGYTF. CDR3 DNA sequence: TGTGCCAGCAGCCAAGCTGCAGGGTCCTATGGCTACACCTTC.

Written as DNA, the CDR3 is TGTGCCAGCGCGGTGGGCGGGGGGGCAGATACGCAGTATTTT. Its protein product is CASAVGGGADTQYF. The chain couples TRBV6-5 to TRBJ2-3, with TRBD2 matching over 9 bases. The CDR3 extends over 14 amino acids. The germline V gene encodes CDR1 MNHEY and CDR2 SVGAGI. The V and J ends lost 8 bases and 4 bases, in that order; junction bases with no gene match: 7.

The chain combines TRBV2 with TRBJ2-1; a weak D match, TRBD1 (6 bases). Germline V CDR1 and CDR2: SNHLY, FYNNEI. CDR3 length: 13 residues. V was pared by 7 bases and J by 1 base, with 8 bases between. The CDR3 here is CASKRGSYNEQFF. The CDR3 bases are TGTGCCAGCAAGAGGGGGTCCTACAATGAGCAGTTCTTC. Drawing the rest from reference TRBV2 and TRBJ2-1, the complete variable domain is EPEVTQTPSHQVTQMGQEVILRCVPISNHLYFYWYRQILGQKVEFLVSFYNNEISEKSEIFDDQFSVERPDGSNFTLKIRSTKLEDSAMYFCASKRGSYNEQFFGPGTRLTVL.

The rearrangement links TRBV2 to TRBJ1-5, with 10 bases fitting TRBD1. The V and J ends lost 4 bases and 10 bases, in that order; junction bases with no gene match: 1. CDR1 and CDR2 from the germline V gene are SNHLY and FYNNEI. The length of the CDR3 is 12 residues. The CDR3 coding sequence is TGTGCCAGCAGTGGGACAGGGGGTCCCCAGCATTTT. It is translated as CASSGTGGPQHF.

The CDR3 sequence: CASSVGSVQETQYF. As DNA, the CDR3 is TGTGCCAGCAGCGTAGGTTCAGTCCAAGAGACCCAGTACTTC. The V gene is TRBV9, the J gene TRBJ2-5; D call uncertain. Germline CDR1 reads SGDLS; CDR2 reads YYNGEE. V lost 0 bases, J lost 1 base, and 7 bases lay in between. The CDR3 covers 14 residues.

This sequence joins TRBV3-1 (or the pseudogene TRBV3-2) and TRBJ1-1; 9 bases are shared with TRBD1. Losses at the gene ends were 1 base for V and 3 bases for J; bases not matched to a gene: 0. The CDR3 length is 14 residues. Germline-derived CDR1 and CDR2 are LGHDT and YNNKEL (reference sequence). The CDR3 coding sequence is TGTGCCAGCAGCCAAGGGGACAGGGACACTGAAGCTTTCTTT. Translating gives CASSQGDRDTEAFF.

The rearrangement joins TRBV6-5 to TRBJ1-1; weak D call: TRBD1 (6 bases). This CDR3 has 14 residues. CDR1 is MNHEY and CDR2 is SVGAGI in the germline V gene. Deletions cut 6 bases from V and 1 base from J, with 12 bases between. The CDR3 bases are TGTGCCAGCAGGTTAGGGGGAGAGAACACTGAAGCTTTCTTT. This translates into CASRLGGENTEAFF.

The genes are TRBV28 and TRBJ2-1, with D hard to call. The CDR3 has 11 residues. V lost 6 bases, J lost 5 bases, and 5 bases lay in between. Germline CDR1 reads MDHEN; CDR2 reads SYDVKM. The CDR3 is CASRQNNEQFF. The DNA for the CDR3 is TGTGCCAGCAGGCAGAACAATGAGCAGTTCTTC.

The chain carries TRBV5-1 and TRBJ2-5; D not resolved. Trimming pared 1 base from V and 5 bases from J, leaving 9 bases between. Germline-derived CDR1 and CDR2 are SGHRS and YFSETQ. The CDR3 has 13 residues. CDR3 sequence: CASSLLEPETQYF. CDR3 nucleotide sequence: TGCGCCAGCAGCTTGTTAGAACCCGAGACCCAGTACTTC.

This chain uses TRBV29-1 with TRBJ1-5; D gene uncertain. The germline V gene has CDR1 SQVTM and CDR2 ANQGSEA. V gave up 4 bases and J gave up 5 bases, with 9 bases separating them. The CDR3 contains 12 residues. The CDR3, as DNA: TGCAGCGTTGGGTCCGGTTATCAGCCCCAGCATTTT. Protein sequence: CSVGSGYQPQHF.